Many counts were recorded for the clone carrying this T cell receptor (beta chain). The time point was: newly diagnosed GD, antithyroid drugs for less than 3 months. PBMCs were the source of the RNA used for TCR sequencing. This sample is drawn from a study of regulatory T cells in long-lasting Graves disease. Germline CDR1 is GTSNPN and CDR2 is SVGIG (reference sequence). This CDR3 is built from 12 residues. Trimming shortened V by 2 bases and J by 1 base, and 5 bases separated the two germline ends. TCR beta libraries were built with iRepertoire HTBI primers and Arm-PCR of CDR3 regions. TCRdb re-analysed the multiplex PCR reads in MiXCR, keeping a single row per CDR3 protein. The data hold roughly 350,000 distinct CDR3 sequences, with 15% to 20% observed a single time. These same records also appear under a second study, on T cells in Graves' hyperthyroidism and ophthalmopathy.

The source material was peripheral blood mononuclear cells (PBMCs), sampled at new diagnosis, from a patient treated with antithyroid drugs. The clonotype was recovered from a woman aged 18-30 years with Graves disease. The chain is built from TRBV30 and TRBJ1-1; D not resolved. The DNA of the CDR3 is TGTGCCTGGAGTATGGGGAACACTGAAGCTTTCTTT. Translation: CAWSMGNTEAFF.